The 5 T cell receptor beta chains presented below share a single source sample, sequenced in a study of control samples from healthy donors and cancer patients. The data were produced by immunoSEQ multiplex PCR, yet TCRdb's version contains in-frame clones alone and is incomplete. The sample contains approximately 90,000 clones, 90% to 95% of which appear only once. The sequenced sample was blood. These receptors were taken from a woman aged 25 to 39 in good health.

The chain recombines TRBV10-3 with TRBJ2-7, with 10 bases that match TRBD1. The CDR3 extends over 13 amino acids. Germline-derived CDR1 and CDR2 are ENHRY and SYGVKD. With V trimmed by 8 bases and J by 2 bases, 3 bases remained unmatched. The CDR3 coding sequence is TGTGCCATCGCCGGGACAGGGGCCTACGAGCAGTACTTC. Translated: CAIAGTGAYEQYF.

This chain joins TRBV4-1 and TRBJ1-5; 8 bases are a match to TRBD1. Per the germline V gene, CDR1 is MGHRA and CDR2 is YSYEKL. CDR3 length: 17 amino acids. The junction had 5 bases not matched to a gene; V was cut back by 0 bases and J by 1 base. The CDR3 loop reads CASSQEGQGRSNQPQHF. The CDR3 nucleotides are TGCGCCAGCAGCCAAGAAGGACAGGGAAGGAGCAATCAGCCCCAGCATTTT.

This clone was detected once. The chain joins TRBV5-1 to TRBJ1-1, with 11 bases that match TRBD1. The germline CDR1 and CDR2 sequences are SGHRS and YFSETQ. Germline trimming cut 4 bases from V and 4 bases from J; bases unmatched to any gene: 6. The CDR3 consists of 15 residues. The CDR3 sequence: CASSPGQGVSTEAFF. CDR3 nucleotides: TGCGCCAGCAGCCCGGGACAGGGGGTGAGCACTGAAGCTTTCTTT.

The V and J genes are TRBV29-1 and TRBJ2-5, with D hard to call. Germline CDR1 and CDR2: SQVTM and ANQGSEA. V was clipped by 4 bases and J by 5 bases, with 14 bases between them. The CDR3 consists of 13 residues. CDR3 DNA sequence: TGCAGCGTTGTTTGGCCTCCTGGGGAGACCCAGTACTTC. Its protein is CSVVWPPGETQYF.

This chain joins TRBV14 and TRBJ1-1, with 10 bases matching TRBD1. J gave up 2 bases and V 5 bases, and 8 bases lay outside the gene matches. The CDR3 is made up of 16 amino acids. Per the germline V gene, CDR1 is SGHDN and CDR2 is FVKESK. The CDR3 DNA reads as TGTGCCAGCAGCACCCGGGACAGGGGATATAACACTGAAGCTTTCTTT. The encoded protein is CASSTRDRGYNTEAFF.